Shown below are 9 T cell receptor beta chains from a single sample sequenced in a study of human versus mouse CDR3 diversity and MHC coevolution. The protocol was immunoSEQ multiplex PCR, while the TCRdb copy is restricted to in-frame clones and leaves out a portion. The table lists about 83,000 clones, 85% to 95% of them singletons. Sequencing was carried out using naive CD4+ T cells from blood. Stated subset: CD45RO-negative CD62L-positive naive CD4 T cells. All receptors come from a person aged 25 to 69 in good health.

The V gene is TRBV5-4, the J gene TRBJ2-7, with 7 bases lining up with TRBD2. Germline loops: CDR1 SGHNT, CDR2 YYREEE (reference sequence). This CDR3 is 14 amino acids long. The J segment lost 0 bases and the V segment lost 4 bases, leaving 4 bases of the junction unmatched. The CDR3 region has the DNA TGTGCCAGCAGCCTGGCGGGGGTCTCCTACGAGCAGTACTTC. Translation gives CASSLAGVSYEQYF.

This chain links TRBV28 with TRBJ2-1; 9 nucleotides line up with TRBD2. Germline V gene sequence: CDR1 MDHEN, CDR2 SYDVKM. V was clipped by 1 base and J by 7 bases; unmatched bases: 5. CDR3 length equals 15 residues. DNA for the CDR3: TGTGCCAGCAGTTTATCGGCGGGGGGGCTGAATGAGCAGTTCTTC. Protein: CASSLSAGGLNEQFF.

The genes are TRBV13 and TRBJ2-5, with unresolved D. This CDR3 region has 13 residues. V lost 5 bases, J lost 0 bases, and 7 bases lay in between. Germline loops: CDR1 PRHDT, CDR2 FYEKMQ (reference sequence). The CDR3 coding sequence is TGTGCCAGCAGCCCCCGGTACCAAGAGACCCAGTACTTC. It yields the protein CASSPRYQETQYF.

The chain has TRBV9 and TRBJ1-2; the D is unclear. V was pared by 0 bases and J by 5 bases, with 11 bases between. CDR3 length: 14 residues. CDR1 is SGDLS and CDR2 is YYNGEE in the germline V gene. This CDR3 is CASSVALAAYGYTF. The CDR3 coding sequence is TGTGCCAGCAGCGTAGCTTTAGCGGCGTATGGCTACACCTTC.

The gene calls are TRBV28 and TRBJ1-2; 7 bases are shared with TRBD1. This CDR3 comprises 12 residues. Trimming removed 5 bases from V and 4 bases from J; junction bases left unmatched: 1. Germline V lookup: CDR1 MDHEN, CDR2 SYDVKM. Here the CDR3 reads CASSTGAYGYTF. CDR3 coding DNA: TGTGCCAGCAGTACAGGGGCCTATGGCTACACCTTC.

The chain uses TRBV9 and TRBJ2-5; D gene ambiguous. The CDR3 contains 13 residues. V lost 0 bases and J 1 base, leaving 4 bases between the germline ends. Germline CDR1 is SGDLS and CDR2 is YYNGEE. The CDR3 here is CASSVGAQETQYF. DNA of the CDR3: TGTGCCAGCAGCGTAGGAGCCCAAGAGACCCAGTACTTC.

The genes are TRBV28 and TRBJ1-6; TRBD1 agrees at 8 bases. CDR1 and CDR2 (germline): MDHEN, SYDVKM. Trimming took 5 bases from V and 6 from J; bases not matched to a gene: 21. This CDR3 is built from 20 residues. The CDR3 loop is CASSLISSGTGPGVNSPLHF. The CDR3, as DNA: TGTGCCAGCAGTCTTATTTCATCCGGGACAGGTCCGGGCGTTAATTCACCCCTCCACTTT.

This chain links TRBV7-9 with TRBJ2-1; possible D gene TRBD1, 5 bases. In germline, CDR1 is SEHNR, CDR2 FQNEAQ (reference sequence). CDR3 length equals 15 residues. Trimming pared 2 bases from V and 2 bases from J, leaving 10 bases between. The CDR3 bases are TGTGCCAGCAGCTTAAGGGGTTCCCCCTACAATGAGCAGTTCTTC. This encodes CASSLRGSPYNEQFF.

CDR3 DNA sequence: TGTGCCAGCAGCTTAGATGGGGGCGGGAACACTGAAGCTTTCTTT. This encodes CASSLDGGGNTEAFF. The chain employs TRBV7-9 and TRBJ1-1, with a weak D call TRBD1 (6 bases). V was trimmed by 1 base and J by 1 base, leaving 10 bases between them. CDR1 and CDR2 from the germline V gene are SEHNR and FQNEAQ (reference sequence). The CDR3 loop spans 15 amino acids.